This TCR beta chain was sequenced in a study of early T cells in non-severe SARS-CoV-2 infection. Study results and caveats: Matching with VDJdb favored anti-spike CD8 responses (missing private and CD4 specificities).

In this sample, this clonotype turned up many times. The antigen remains undetermined. Germline lookup yields CDR1 ENHRY and CDR2 SYGVKD. Trimming cost V 8 bases and J 3 bases, with 8 bases left between them. The CDR3 length is 12 residues. Each single cDNA molecule received a unique molecular identifier. TCRdb re-analysed the 5' RACE reads in MiXCR, keeping a single row per CDR3 protein. The sample yields about 99,000 distinct CDR3 sequences, roughly 15% seen once. Sequencing used whole blood. The receptor comes from an adult who was a healthcare worker with PCR-confirmed SARS-CoV-2 infection or an uninfected control (not recorded which). The chain couples TRBV10-3 to TRBJ1-5; no reliable D call. CDR3 residues: CAIGPNNQPQHF. CDR3 DNA sequence: TGTGCCATCGGTCCCAACAATCAGCCCCAGCATTTT.